The clone carrying this T cell receptor (beta chain) was recorded a few times. The antigen remains undetermined. This sample was included in a study of T cells after yellow fever vaccination. The CDR3 loop spans 18 amino acids. Trimming stripped 3 bases from V and 10 bases from J, with 25 bases between. Germline-derived CDR1 and CDR2 are ENHRY and SYGVKD. A process of 5'RACE template switching, which added a universal primer site and UMIs, was used to make TCR cDNA. TCRdb reprocessed the 5' RACE reads via MiXCR and lists one record per CDR3 protein. In the table there are about 630,000 distinct CDR3 sequences, approximately 13% of which are singletons. Notes on the study in general: CD4 and CD8 compartments shared a small share of clonotypes. Abundant contaminating clonotypes from the bulk population could appear in FACS-sorted repertoires.

The sample was PBMCs, taken on the day of the yellow fever booster vaccination. The rearrangement uses TRBV10-3 and TRBJ1-6; no reliable D call. This clonotype was sampled from a man aged 25-40 years who received the YFV17D yellow fever vaccine. This chain's CDR3 is CAISDSLASPIGGSPLHF. Written as DNA, the CDR3 is TGTGCCATCAGTGACAGTCTGGCATCACCCATCGGCGGCTCACCCCTCCACTTT.